These T cell receptor beta chains were read from a single sample in a study of cytomegalovirus exposure and HLA in healthy donors. This table comes from immunoSEQ multiplex PCR, and its TCRdb copy is limited to in-frame clones, with some not included. The table lists 40,000 to 55,000 clones, about three quarters of them singletons. The sequenced sample consisted of PBMCs. The receptors here all came from a man aged 18 to 35 in good health and CMV-seronegative. The CDR3 runs from the conserved cysteine through the conserved F or W. The D gene is left open where the match is weak. Expanded clones are given a class, and other clones once, few, many or no size at all.

TRBJ1-1,TRBV6-5,-,TRBD1,TGTGCCAGCAGTTACTCGGGTGGACAGGGCGGCACTGAAGCTTTCTTT,CASSYSGGQGGTEAFF
TRBJ2-7,TRBV30,-,-,TGTGCCTGGAGTGGCCGAGGGACTTACCAAGGGTCCTACGAGCAGTACTTC,CAWSGRGTYQGSYEQYF
TRBJ2-6,TRBV30,-,TRBD2,TGTGCCTGGACCGCGGGGGCTGGGGCCAACGTCCTGACTTTC,CAWTAGAGANVLTF
TRBJ2-5,TRBV15,few,TRBD2,TGTGCCACCAGCAGAAATAGCGGGAGGGAGACCCAGTACTTC,CATSRNSGRETQYF
TRBJ2-5,TRBV7-9,-,TRBD2,TGTGCCAGCAGCTTACGGTCACTAGCGGGAGAGACCCAGTACTTC,CASSLRSLAGETQYF
TRBJ2-1,TRBV29-1,-,TRBD2,TGCAGCGTTGAGGGGACTAGCGGGAACTACAATGAGCAGTTCTTC,CSVEGTSGNYNEQFF
TRBJ1-1,TRBV27,-,-,TGTGCCAGCAGACCGCAGGGAAGGAACACTGAAGCTTTCTTT,CASRPQGRNTEAFF
TRBJ1-4,TRBV5-4,-,-,TGTGCCAGCAGGGACGGGAGGCAGGGGAATGAAAAACTGTTTTTT,CASRDGRQGNEKLFF
TRBJ2-1,TRBV10-3,-,-,TGTGCCGCCGGGCTCGAGGGAGCCTACAATGAGCAGTTCTTC,CAAGLEGAYNEQFF
TRBJ1-1,TRBV5-1,-,TRBD1,TGCGCCAGCAGCCCTGGACAGGGGACTGAAGCTTTCTTT,CASSPGQGTEAFF
TRBJ2-1,TRBV4-1,-,TRBD1,TGCGCCAGCAGCCAAGAACGGACAGGGATCCCTAATGAGCAGTTCTTC,CASSQERTGIPNEQFF
TRBJ1-5,TRBV5-6,-,TRBD1,TGTGCCAGCAGCTTGGGGGCGGGGGACAGGTATCAGCCCCAGCATTTT,CASSLGAGDRYQPQHF
TRBJ2-1,TRBV7-8,few,TRBD2,TGTGCCAGCAGCTTATACCAGACTAGCGGGAGGGTTGTGTACAATGAGCAGTTCTTC,CASSLYQTSGRVVYNEQFF
TRBJ1-2,TRBV30,-,-,TGTGCCTGGAGTGTACCTGACAGATCTAACTATGGCTACACCTTC,CAWSVPDRSNYGYTF
TRBJ1-1,TRBV10-3,-,TRBD1,TGTGCCATCAGGGCGACAGGGGGGACTGAAGCTTTCTTT,CAIRATGGTEAFF
TRBJ2-1,TRBV10-3,-,-,TGTGCCATCAGTGAAGGGCTAGCCCCTCTAAATGAGCAGTTCTTC,CAISEGLAPLNEQFF
TRBJ2-1,TRBV9,-,TRBD2,TGTGCCAGCAGCGTAGCTAGCGGGAGGTTTAATGAGCAGTTCTTC,CASSVASGRFNEQFF